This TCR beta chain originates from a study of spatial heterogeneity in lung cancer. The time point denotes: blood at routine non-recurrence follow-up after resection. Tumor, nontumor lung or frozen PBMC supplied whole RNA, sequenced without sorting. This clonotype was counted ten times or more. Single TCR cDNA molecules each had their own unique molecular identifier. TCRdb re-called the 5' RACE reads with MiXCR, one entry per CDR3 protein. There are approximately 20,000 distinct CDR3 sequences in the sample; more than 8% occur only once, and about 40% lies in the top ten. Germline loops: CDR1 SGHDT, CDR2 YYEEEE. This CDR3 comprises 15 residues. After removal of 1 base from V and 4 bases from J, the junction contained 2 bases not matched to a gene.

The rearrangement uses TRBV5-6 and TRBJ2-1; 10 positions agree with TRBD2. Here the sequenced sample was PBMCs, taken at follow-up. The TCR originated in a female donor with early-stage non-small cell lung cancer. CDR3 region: CASSLLLAGYNEQFF. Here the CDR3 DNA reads TGTGCCAGCAGCTTGTTACTAGCGGGGTACAATGAGCAGTTCTTC.